These T cell receptor beta chains were read from a single sample in a study of blood T cell repertoires in COVID-19. Clones were read by immunoSEQ multiplex PCR, and TCRdb kept only the in-frame ones, dropping some. The sample lists some 60,000 clones, 60% to 85% occurring once. The sequenced material came from peripheral blood. These receptors all stem from a man younger than 45 with COVID-19, enrolled during active disease. Each CDR3 is given with its conserved first and last residue. A D gene is named only where the DNA matches it firmly. Size tells how often a clone was seen (once, few, many) or the class of an expanded clone, and some rows leave it out.

j_gene,d_gene,v_gene,abundance,CDR3nt,CDR3aa
TRBJ2-3,TRBD2,TRBV19,.,TGTGCCAGTAGTATAGGCGGGAGGAGGGTCGATACGCAGTATTTT,CASSIGGRRVDTQYF
TRBJ2-3,.,TRBV5-6,.,TGTGCCAGCAGCTTGGCACTAAAAAGCACAGATACGCAGTATTTT,CASSLALKSTDTQYF
TRBJ2-1,TRBD1,TRBV5-1,.,TGCGCCAGCAGCCTCGAGGGACAGGGCCACAATGAGCAGTTCTTC,CASSLEGQGHNEQFF
TRBJ2-2,.,TRBV2,medium-sized,TGTGCCAGCAGTGATGTTCATGCCGGGGAGCTGTTTTTT,CASSDVHAGELFF
TRBJ1-2,.,TRBV4-3,.,TGCGCCAGCAGACCCGGGAATAACTATGGCTACACCTTC,CASRPGNNYGYTF
TRBJ2-1,.,TRBV30,.,TGTGCCTGGAGTGTACGAAGCGGTCGTCGGGATGAGCAGTTCTTC,CAWSVRSGRRDEQFF
TRBJ2-1,TRBD2,TRBV14,.,TGTGCCAGCAGCCAAGAACCACTCCTCTTAGCGGGGCCCTCCTACAATGAGCAGTTCTTC,CASSQEPLLLAGPSYNEQFF
TRBJ2-3,.,TRBV15,.,TGTGCCACCAGCTCCCGTACTAGCACAGATACGCAGTATTTT,CATSSRTSTDTQYF
TRBJ2-2,.,TRBV4-1,.,TGCGCCAGCAGCCCCGGGGGAGCCAACACCGGGGAGCTGTTTTTT,CASSPGGANTGELFF
TRBJ2-5,.,TRBV7-8,few,TGTGCCAGCAGCTCCCAGAGGAAAGAGACCCAGTACTTC,CASSSQRKETQYF
TRBJ2-3,TRBD2,TRBV5-1,few,TGCGCCAGCAGCCCAGGACTAGCGGACTTCACAGATACGCAGTATTTT,CASSPGLADFTDTQYF
TRBJ2-3,.,TRBV6-5,.,TGTGCCAGCGGGGCAGGAGTCCAGGATACGCAGTATTTT,CASGAGVQDTQYF
TRBJ2-5,.,TRBV5-1,.,TGCGCCAGCAGCCCCCTAGCGACCCAAGAGACCCAGTACTTC,CASSPLATQETQYF
TRBJ2-6,TRBD1,TRBV11-3,.,TGTGCCAGCAGCTTAGGGACAGGGACTGGGGCCAACGTCCTGACTTTC,CASSLGTGTGANVLTF
TRBJ2-1,TRBD1,TRBV7-8,few,TGTGCCAGCAGCTTAGCTAAGGGACAGGGAGGGCAGTTCTTC,CASSLAKGQGGQFF
TRBJ1-2,.,TRBV28,.,TGTGCCAGCACAGACAGGCTTTATGGCTACACCTTC,CASTDRLYGYTF
TRBJ2-3,.,TRBV30,.,TGTGCCTGGAGTGTAGGGGTAACCCCAGATACGCAGTATTTT,CAWSVGVTPDTQYF
TRBJ2-5,TRBD1,TRBV9,.,TGTGCCAGCAGCCCCCTCGGGACAGGGGACGAGACCCAGTACTTC,CASSPLGTGDETQYF
TRBJ1-5,TRBD1,TRBV19,.,TGTGCCAGTAGTGGTCAAGGACAGGGATTGGCTCAGCCCCAGCATTTT,CASSGQGQGLAQPQHF
TRBJ1-4,.,TRBV4-2,.,TGTGCCAGCAGCCAAGATAGGAGACAGGTGATTGAAAAACTGTTTTTT,CASSQDRRQVIEKLFF
TRBJ2-7,.,TRBV4-1,.,TGCGCCAGCAGCCAAGAAGCGACACCCAGGGCCCACGAGCAGTACTTC,CASSQEATPRAHEQYF
TRBJ1-1,TRBD1,TRBV6-5,once,TGTGCCAGCAGTTACAGGGGGCAAGCTTTCTTT,CASSYRGQAFF
TRBJ2-7,.,TRBV11-1,.,TGTGCCAGCAGCCCTGGACGGGGTACCTACGAGCAGTACTTC,CASSPGRGTYEQYF
TRBJ1-6,.,TRBV30,.,TGTGCCTGGAGACGGCTAGATTCACCCCTCCACTTT,CAWRRLDSPLHF
TRBJ1-3,.,TRBV29-1,.,TGCAGCGTTGAAAACCCGGACATAAACTCTGGAAACACCATATATTTT,CSVENPDINSGNTIYF
TRBJ1-1,.,TRBV27,.,TGTGCCAGCAGTCCCACGGGTTACACTGAAGCTTTCTTT,CASSPTGYTEAFF
TRBJ2-7,.,TRBV10-3,.,TGTGCCATCAGTCCGCAGGGTAGGAACGAGCAGTACTTC,CAISPQGRNEQYF
TRBJ1-6,.,TRBV6-5,few,TGTGCCAGCAGTTTCGGGACACTAGAGAATTCACCCCTCCACTTT,CASSFGTLENSPLHF
TRBJ1-2,TRBD1,TRBV7-9,.,TGTGCCAGCAGCTACGGGACAGGGTCGGGCACCTTC,CASSYGTGSGTF
TRBJ1-2,.,TRBV27,.,TGTGCCAGCAGTCCAGGGGTTAACTATGGCTACACCTTC,CASSPGVNYGYTF
TRBJ1-4,.,TRBV4-1,.,TGCGCCAGCTCGGGTGAAAAACTGTTTTTT,CASSGEKLFF
TRBJ2-7,.,TRBV5-6,.,TGTGCCAGCAGCTTGGTGGGCGGGGGCAACTACGAGCAGTACTTC,CASSLVGGGNYEQYF